These 8 T cell receptor beta chains share one sample of origin, sequenced in a study of blood T cell repertoires in COVID-19. Repertoires were generated with immunoSEQ multiplex PCR, while TCRdb's copy carries only in-frame clones and drops some. The sample includes about 240,000 clones, around four fifths of them seen just once. The sequenced material came from peripheral blood. The receptors were gathered from a woman aged 60-70 years with active or convalescent COVID-19.

Written as DNA, the CDR3 is TGTGCCAGCAGTAGGGGGGGCTCAGAGACCCAGTACTTC. It codes for CASSRGGSETQYF. The chain uses TRBV12-3 or TRBV12-4 and TRBJ2-5, with D possibly TRBD2 on 7 matching bases. This CDR3 is built from 13 residues. The V end was cut by 5 bases, the J end by 4 bases, with 11 bases between.

This clone appeared once. The chain has TRBV6-5 and TRBJ1-5; D might be TRBD1 (5 bases). The CDR3 has 13 amino acids. The V end lost 8 bases, the J end lost 4 bases, and 12 bases lay between the germline ends. Germline V gene data show CDR1 as MNHEY and CDR2 as SVGAGI. In DNA form, the CDR3 reads TGTGCCAGCGGGGGACTTCGAAATCAGCCCCAGCATTTT. This sequence encodes CASGGLRNQPQHF.

This clone has only one observation. V and J are TRBV11-2 and TRBJ1-1, with a weak D call TRBD1 (6 bases). The V end was cut by 5 bases, the J end by 4 bases, with 11 bases between. This CDR3 region has 13 residues. Germline-derived CDR1 and CDR2 are SGHAT and FQNNGV. The CDR3 DNA follows: TGTGCCAGCAGCCAACAGGGCAGCACTGAAGCTTTCTTT. Translated, it gives CASSQQGSTEAFF.

This clone has only one observation. The rearrangement links TRBV5-1 to TRBJ1-1; tentative D call: TRBD1 (5 bases). The CDR3 covers 14 residues. CDR1 SGHRS and CDR2 YFSETQ come from the germline V gene. Deletions cut 4 bases from V and 0 bases from J, with 10 bases between. CDR3 coding DNA: TGCGCCAGCAGCCCCCAGGGCATGAACACTGAAGCTTTCTTT. It codes for CASSPQGMNTEAFF.

J is TRBJ1-1 and V is TRBV3-1 (or the pseudogene TRBV3-2); D call uncertain. Germline V gene sequence: CDR1 LGHDT, CDR2 YNNKEL (reference sequence). Deletions cut 4 bases from V and 5 bases from J, with 8 bases between. This CDR3 spans 12 amino acids. CDR3 sequence (DNA): TGTGCCAGCAGCCTTGCCAGAACTGAAGCTTTCTTT. It specifies CASSLARTEAFF.

The chain is built from TRBV7-2 and TRBJ1-2; D is perhaps TRBD1 (5 bases). Germline-derived CDR1 and CDR2 are SGHTA and FQGNSA. The CDR3 has 15 amino acids. Trimming removed 1 base from V and 0 bases from J, with 9 bases in between. The CDR3 protein is CASSLVGGSNYGYTF. Written as DNA, the CDR3 is TGTGCCAGCAGCTTAGTCGGGGGTTCTAACTATGGCTACACCTTC.

The genes are TRBV3-1 (or the pseudogene TRBV3-2) and TRBJ1-1; 11 bases are a match to TRBD1. Germline loops: CDR1 LGHDT, CDR2 YNNKEL (reference sequence). The CDR3 totals 15 residues. V shed 1 base and J 4 bases; nucleotides not matched to a gene: 2. The CDR3 is CASSQAGTGGTEAFF. As DNA, the CDR3 is TGTGCCAGCAGCCAAGCCGGGACAGGGGGCACTGAAGCTTTCTTT.

The chain uses TRBV3-1 (or the pseudogene TRBV3-2) and TRBJ2-7; no clear D gene. V lost 0 bases, J lost 4 bases, and 10 bases lay in between. This CDR3 is built from 14 residues. The germline gives CDR1 LGHDT, CDR2 YNNKEL (reference sequence). The CDR3 DNA is TGTGCCAGCAGCCAAGACGTCAGATATTACGAGCAGTACTTC. Translated, it gives CASSQDVRYYEQYF.